The subject of this entry is one TCR beta chain. This clonotype was detected only a few times. Its antigen remains undetermined. Qualities for individual bases were not recorded, and no much larger clone is one base off. CDR1 and CDR2 (MNHEY, SVGAGI) derive from the germline V gene. V is reduced by 4 bases and J by 7 bases, leaving a spacing of 13 bases between them. Inclusive of the bounding cysteine and phenylalanine, the CDR3 is 13 residues long. This entry keeps only the CDR3 DNA: 39 bases, framed from base 1. These data belong to a study of T cells after yellow fever vaccination (dated by TCRdb to between 2018 and 2021). Background on the whole study: The SMART-Seq v4 Ultra Low Input RNA kit was used to prepare libraries from fractions with low cell numbers. Bulk TCR alpha and beta repertoires were sequenced longitudinally to track T-cell clones before and after primary and booster YFV17D yellow fever vaccination. Bulk PBMC replicates and cell subsets were isolated from blood drawn at multiple timepoints before and after both primary and secondary immunization. Two healthy male donors made up the cohort, one aged 18 to 30 years and the other aged 30 to 40 years. Overall study results and their limits: The secondary T-cell response was found to be weaker but faster than the primary response, with a peak reached on day 5 rather than on day 15. Only two donors were included in the study, so the extent to which the findings can be generalized is limited. A small share of clonotypes occurred in both CD4 and CD8 compartments, likely arising from convergent recombination. Because abundant contaminating clonotypes from the bulk population could be contained in FACS-sorted repertoires, computational filtering was required. After the booster, most clones that had expanded after primary vaccination were detected again (nearly 98% of CD4 and around 88% of CD8), suggesting broad maintenance of memory.

TCR cDNA was synthesized by 5'RACE template switching, through which a universal primer site and unique molecular identifiers were introduced. Priming of cDNA synthesis was performed from both the TCR alpha and TCR beta constant segments. Two PCR steps were used to amplify libraries, with sample barcodes and sequencing adapters being added in the second step. Libraries were sequenced on Illumina HiSeq 2500 (2x100 bp) or NovaSeq (2x150 bp). Concerning the study's data processing: Reads were demultiplexed and collapsed into UMI consensus sequences with MIGEC, and V(D)J alignment was performed with MiXCR. Vaccine-responding clonotypes were identified with edgeR using replicate PBMC samples, with FDR below 0.01 and a log2 fold change above 5 up to day 15 being required. Each bulk clonotype received a CD4 or CD8 identity based on whether the sequenced CD4 or CD8 repertoire contained that clonotype at higher abundance. Through fastp at Q25 and MiXCR, TCRdb rebuilt clones from the public reads, retaining in-frame beta chains. Rows are unified per CDR3 protein, each entry keeping the most common DNA and genes. TCRdb's processing, not the study's, gives the V and J calls here. Within this sample are nearly 350,000 distinct CDR3 sequences, with roughly 8.3% of them counted one time only. In total, the top ten clones hold 15% to 20% of the sample.

The treatment or condition label corresponds to: live attenuated yellow fever vaccine strain. At each blood-draw timepoint, two biological replicates of bulk PBMCs were collected. A standard Ficoll-Paque protocol was used to isolate PBMCs from peripheral blood. RNA was extracted with TriZol from bulk PBMCs, CD4 and CD8 fractions, and dextramer-positive and dextramer-negative fractions. The sample was PBMCs, taken about 49 days after the first yellow fever vaccination. Rearrangement joined TRBV6-5 to TRBJ1-1; TRBD1 might be the D gene, on 6 matching bases. The receptor's source is a man in his late teens or twenties who received the YFV17D yellow fever vaccine. Here the CDR3 is given as CASSFRQAREAFF. In nucleotides, the sequence is TGTGCCAGCAGTTTCCGACAGGCCCGTGAAGCTTTCTTT.